The rows below give T cell receptor beta chains drawn from one sample of a study of cytomegalovirus exposure and HLA in healthy donors. Assay: immunoSEQ multiplex PCR; the TCRdb copy retains only in-frame clones and omits some. The ten most abundant clones cover 6.5% of a sample with about 200,000 clones. The sequenced material came from PBMCs. All receptors come from a man younger than 40 in good health and CMV-seronegative. The CDR3 runs from the conserved cysteine through the conserved F or W. D genes are given only for firm matches.

J	D	V	CDR3	DNA
TRBJ2-3	.	TRBV18	CASSAGSTDTQYF	TGTGCCAGCTCCGCAGGTAGCACAGATACGCAGTATTTT
TRBJ2-3	TRBD2	TRBV11-1	CASSTGTSGVTDTQYF	TGTGCCAGCAGCACAGGGACTAGCGGGGTCACAGATACGCAGTATTTT
TRBJ1-5	.	TRBV7-9	CASSHPREGGQPQHF	TGTGCCAGCAGCCATCCGAGGGAAGGGGGTCAGCCCCAGCATTTT
TRBJ1-1	.	TRBV5-8	CASTLGQGNTEAFF	TGTGCCAGCACCTTGGGGCAGGGGAACACTGAAGCTTTCTTT
TRBJ2-2	.	TRBV5-5	CASSSVFPNTGELFF	TGTGCCAGCAGCTCGGTATTTCCGAACACCGGGGAGCTGTTTTTT
TRBJ2-1	TRBD2	TRBV7-8	CASSSGLAGVDEQFF	TGTGCCAGCAGCTCGGGACTAGCGGGAGTTGATGAGCAGTTCTTC
TRBJ1-3	.	TRBV6-1	CASSASGTTSGNTIYF	TGTGCCAGCAGTGCCTCCGGGACAACCTCTGGAAACACCATATATTTT
TRBJ2-7	.	TRBV4-3	CASSQGLAVVAEQYF	TGCGCCAGCAGCCAAGGTTTGGCGGTTGTAGCCGAGCAGTACTTC
TRBJ2-7	TRBD1	TRBV7-2	CASSPGQGAREQYF	TGTGCCAGCAGCCCGGGACAGGGGGCACGCGAGCAGTACTTC
TRBJ2-7	TRBD2	TRBV27	CASSFKRDYPFPREQYF	TGTGCCAGCAGTTTTAAGCGGGATTACCCATTTCCCAGGGAGCAGTACTTC
TRBJ1-4	TRBD1	TRBV7-8	CASRKDRGQTNEKLFF	TGTGCCAGCAGGAAGGACAGGGGGCAAACTAATGAAAAACTGTTTTTT
TRBJ1-5	.	TRBV7-2	CASSRYKSGHPGNQPQHF	TGTGCCAGCAGCCGATACAAATCAGGGCATCCGGGCAATCAGCCCCAGCATTTT
TRBJ1-1	.	TRBV18	CASVGQMNTEAFF	TGTGCCAGCGTTGGACAGATGAACACTGAAGCTTTCTTT
TRBJ1-1	.	TRBV9	CASSLGGGTEAFF	TGTGCCAGCAGCCTGGGCGGGGGCACTGAAGCTTTCTTT
TRBJ1-5	TRBD1	TRBV18	CASSQTGDSWGPQHF	TGTGCCAGCTCACAAACGGGGGACAGCTGGGGGCCCCAGCATTTT
TRBJ2-3	.	TRBV13	CASSPTVIGSGDTQYF	TGTGCCAGCAGCCCCACCGTGATTGGGTCGGGAGACACGCAGTATTTT
TRBJ2-1	TRBD2	TRBV7-9	CASRYIAGGVGPHNEQFF	TGTGCCAGCAGATATATAGCGGGAGGGGTGGGACCCCACAATGAGCAGTTCTTC
TRBJ1-4	TRBD1	TRBV11-2	CASSLAGQSNEKLFF	TGTGCCAGCAGCTTAGCGGGACAGTCTAATGAAAAACTGTTTTTT
TRBJ1-5	.	TRBV28	CATNLNRIPYSNQPQHF	TGTGCCACCAATTTAAACAGGATCCCTTATAGCAATCAGCCCCAGCATTTT
TRBJ2-7	.	TRBV19	CASSSGISYEQYF	TGTGCCAGTAGTAGCGGCATCTCCTACGAGCAGTACTTC
TRBJ2-2	TRBD1	TRBV29-1	CSVAGTVDGDTGELFF	TGCAGCGTCGCCGGGACAGTCGATGGCGACACCGGGGAGCTGTTTTTT
TRBJ2-1	.	TRBV29-1	CSVGRDTSAYNEQFF	TGCAGCGTGGGTCGAGACACTTCGGCCTACAATGAGCAGTTCTTC
TRBJ2-7	TRBD1	TRBV11-3	CASSLPSGTGQYF	TGTGCCAGCAGCCTCCCTTCCGGGACAGGGCAGTACTTC
TRBJ2-7	TRBD1	TRBV30	CAWRPDRANEQYF	TGTGCCTGGAGGCCCGACAGGGCAAACGAGCAGTACTTC
TRBJ2-7	TRBD1	TRBV9	CASSAMTGVHEQYF	TGTGCCAGCAGCGCGATGACAGGGGTCCACGAGCAGTACTTC
TRBJ1-2	TRBD1	TRBV5-1	CASSLGQGDGYTF	TGCGCCAGCAGCTTGGGACAGGGTGACGGCTACACCTTC
TRBJ1-4	.	TRBV2	CASSPGLKLFF	TGTGCCAGCAGTCCAGGGTTAAAACTGTTTTTT
TRBJ2-1	TRBD2	TRBV2	CASRERLAGDHNEQFF	TGTGCCAGCAGGGAAAGACTAGCGGGGGATCACAATGAGCAGTTCTTC
TRBJ1-3	.	TRBV18	CASSPQDSYSGNTIYF	TGTGCCAGCTCACCCCAGGACAGTTACTCTGGAAACACCATATATTTT
TRBJ2-2	TRBD2	TRBV5-4	CASSLQRGANTGELFF	TGTGCCAGCAGCTTGCAGCGGGGAGCGAACACCGGGGAGCTGTTTTTT
TRBJ2-1	.	TRBV28	CASSPLNEQFF	TGTGCCAGCAGTCCCCTCAATGAGCAGTTCTTC
TRBJ1-2	.	TRBV11-2	CASSLDHDGNANYGYTF	TGTGCCAGCAGCTTAGATCATGACGGGAACGCTAACTATGGCTACACCTTC
TRBJ2-3	.	TRBV7-2	CASSLAYRGAGHTDTQYF	TGTGCCAGCAGCTTAGCGTACCGGGGGGCTGGACACACAGATACGCAGTATTTT
TRBJ2-7	.	TRBV19	CASSIPGLARPIF	TGTGCCAGTAGTATCCCGGGATTAGCCAGGCCGATCTTC
TRBJ2-7	TRBD2	TRBV7-9	CASSPIGTSDLYEQYF	TGTGCCAGCAGCCCGATCGGGACTAGCGATCTGTACGAGCAGTACTTC
TRBJ2-3	TRBD2	TRBV2	CASKAGTSGGARSDTQYF	TGTGCCAGCAAAGCCGGGACTAGCGGGGGGGCCCGATCAGATACGCAGTATTTT
TRBJ2-1	TRBD2	TRBV28	CASGPAAGYSYNEQFF	TGTGCCAGCGGCCCCGCAGCGGGATACTCCTACAATGAGCAGTTCTTC
TRBJ2-7	.	TRBV2	CARARTPYEQYF	TGTGCCAGGGCCCGGACACCCTACGAGCAGTACTTC
TRBJ2-1	TRBD2	TRBV13	CASSGSSGGDLEQFF	TGTGCCAGCTCTGGATCTAGCGGGGGGGATTTGGAGCAGTTCTTC
TRBJ1-1	.	TRBV7-2	CASSLRIGASEAFF	TGTGCCAGCAGCCTGAGAATTGGGGCGTCTGAAGCTTTCTTT
TRBJ1-1	.	TRBV29-1	CSVEGTQAFF	TGCAGCGTTGAAGGTACACAAGCTTTCTTT
TRBJ2-5	.	TRBV25-1	CASSDLPTSYETQYF	TGTGCCAGCAGTGACCTCCCTACTAGCTACGAGACCCAGTACTTC
TRBJ2-7	.	TRBV5-4	CASSLFDRPYEQYF	TGTGCCAGCAGCTTGTTTGACAGACCCTACGAGCAGTACTTC
TRBJ1-4	.	TRBV4-3	CASSQEALRQAGGKLFF	TGCGCCAGCAGCCAAGAAGCTTTAAGACAGGCCGGCGGAAAACTGTTTTTT
TRBJ2-3	TRBD1	TRBV28	CASSFGTGARTDTQYF	TGTGCCAGCAGTTTCGGGACAGGGGCGAGGACAGATACGCAGTATTTT
TRBJ1-5	.	TRBV7-2	CASSLVRPGVYSNQPQHF	TGTGCCAGCAGCTTAGTAAGGCCAGGGGTCTATAGCAATCAGCCCCAGCATTTT